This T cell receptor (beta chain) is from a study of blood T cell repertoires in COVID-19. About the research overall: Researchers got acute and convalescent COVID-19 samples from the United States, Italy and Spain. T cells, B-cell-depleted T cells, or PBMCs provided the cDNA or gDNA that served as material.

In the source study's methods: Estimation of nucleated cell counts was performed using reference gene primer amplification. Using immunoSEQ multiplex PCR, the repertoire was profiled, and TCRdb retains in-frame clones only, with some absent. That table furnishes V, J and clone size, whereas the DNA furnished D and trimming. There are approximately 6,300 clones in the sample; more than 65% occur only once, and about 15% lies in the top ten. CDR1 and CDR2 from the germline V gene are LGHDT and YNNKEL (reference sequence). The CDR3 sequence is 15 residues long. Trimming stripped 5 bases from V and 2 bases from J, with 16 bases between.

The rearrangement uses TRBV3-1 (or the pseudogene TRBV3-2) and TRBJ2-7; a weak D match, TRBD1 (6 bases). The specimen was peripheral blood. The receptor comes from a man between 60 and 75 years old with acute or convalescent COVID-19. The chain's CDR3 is CASSSRTGHTYEQYF. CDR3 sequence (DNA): TGTGCCAGCAGCAGTCGTACAGGGCACACCTACGAGCAGTACTTC.